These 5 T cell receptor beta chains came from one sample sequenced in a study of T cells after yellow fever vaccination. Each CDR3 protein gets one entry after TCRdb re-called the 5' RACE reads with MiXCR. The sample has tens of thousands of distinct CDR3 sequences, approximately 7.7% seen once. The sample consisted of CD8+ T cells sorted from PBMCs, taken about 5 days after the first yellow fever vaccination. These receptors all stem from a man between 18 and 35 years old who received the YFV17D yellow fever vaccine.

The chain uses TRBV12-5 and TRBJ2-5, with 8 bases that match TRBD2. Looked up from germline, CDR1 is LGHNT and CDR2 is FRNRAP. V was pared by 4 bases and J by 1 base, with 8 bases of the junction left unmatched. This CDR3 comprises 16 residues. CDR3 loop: CASGYAGTRGQETQYF. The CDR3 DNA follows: TGTGCTAGTGGTTACGCCGGGACTAGAGGCCAAGAGACCCAGTACTTC. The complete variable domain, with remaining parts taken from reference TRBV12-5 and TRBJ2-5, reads DARVTQTPRHKVTEMGQEVTMRCQPILGHNTVFWYRQTMMQGLELLAYFRNRAPLDDSGMPKDRFSAEMPDATLATLKIQPSEPRDSAVYFCASGYAGTRGQETQYFGPGTRLLVL.

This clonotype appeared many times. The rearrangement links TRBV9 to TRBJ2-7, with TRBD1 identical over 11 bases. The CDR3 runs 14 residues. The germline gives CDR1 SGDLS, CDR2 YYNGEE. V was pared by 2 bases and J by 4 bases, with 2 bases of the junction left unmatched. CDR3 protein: CASSVRDRGYEQYF. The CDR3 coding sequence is TGTGCCAGCAGCGTCCGGGACAGGGGGTACGAGCAGTACTTC.

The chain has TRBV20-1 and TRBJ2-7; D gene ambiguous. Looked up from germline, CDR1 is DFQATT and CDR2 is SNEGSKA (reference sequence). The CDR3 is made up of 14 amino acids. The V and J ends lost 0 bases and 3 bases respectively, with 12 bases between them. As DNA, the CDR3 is TGCAGTGCTAGAGACGGTACAAGGGTCTACGAGCAGTACGTC. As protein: CSARDGTRVYEQYV.

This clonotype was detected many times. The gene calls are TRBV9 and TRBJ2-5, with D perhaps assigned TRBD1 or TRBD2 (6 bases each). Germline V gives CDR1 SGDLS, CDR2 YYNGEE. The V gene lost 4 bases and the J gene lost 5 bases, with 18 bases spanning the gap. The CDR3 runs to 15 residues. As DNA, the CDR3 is TGTGCCAGCAGCTCCCTCTGGGGGGCCAGGGAGACCCAGTACTTC. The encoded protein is CASSSLWGARETQYF.

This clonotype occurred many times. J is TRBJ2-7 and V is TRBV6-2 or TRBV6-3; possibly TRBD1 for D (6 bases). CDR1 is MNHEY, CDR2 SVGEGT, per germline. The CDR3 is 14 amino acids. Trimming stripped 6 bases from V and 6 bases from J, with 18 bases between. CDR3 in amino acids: CASSLQLGAGEQYF. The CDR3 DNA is TGTGCCAGCAGCCTCCAGTTGGGGGCTGGCGAGCAGTACTTC.